This T cell receptor (beta chain) was observed in a study of regulatory T cells in long-lasting Graves disease. Across the study: Duration of antithyroid drug therapy among newly diagnosed Graves' patients was under 3 months.

At least ten counts were recorded for this clonotype. Its specificity is not known. The authors built TCR beta libraries using iRepertoire HTBI primers and Arm-PCR of CDR3 regions. Per the original data handling: The identification of 62 TRBV and 14 to 15 TRBJ segments was made across samples. TCRdb re-called the multiplex PCR reads through MiXCR, storing one row per CDR3 protein. TCRdb, rather than the study authors, made the V and J calls. This sample has fewer than 350,000 distinct CDR3 sequences; over 15% occur once, and the top ten carry less than 40%. Time point meaning: newly diagnosed GD, antithyroid drugs for less than 3 months. Isolated PBMC RNA provided the starting material for the TCR library. Study-wide points: A reduction in accuracy may have resulted from the small sample size.

This sample comprised peripheral blood mononuclear cells (PBMCs), obtained at new diagnosis, from a patient treated with antithyroid drugs. The receptor's source is a female donor with Graves disease.

The CDR3 nucleotides are TGTGCCAGCAGGCAGGGGTTGATCGAGCAGTACTTC. It translates to CASRQGLIEQYF. This chain connects TRBV12-3 or TRBV12-4 to TRBJ2-7; maybe TRBD1 (6 bases). Trimming removed 6 bases at V and 6 bases at J, with 12 bases between. This CDR3 has 12 residues.